This T cell receptor beta chain was documented in a study of cytomegalovirus exposure and HLA in healthy donors. Study-level points and caveats: There were some V segments, including TRBV6-2 and TRBV6-3, excluded as indistinguishable. Accounts indicate the classifier identified cytomegalovirus status with strong specificity and sensitivity. V- and J-gene trimming in TCR beta was tied to a missense DCLRE1C variant by an analysis performed later.

13 Jbeta primers and 60 Vbeta primers were used for the PCR. The data were produced by immunoSEQ multiplex PCR, yet TCRdb's version contains in-frame clones alone and is incomplete. This table holds over 100,000 clones. Comment on this clone: What it binds is unknown.

Trimming cost V 0 bases and J 0 bases, with 7 bases left between them. This CDR3 has 15 amino acids. Germline loops: CDR1 SGHRS, CDR2 YFSETQ. J is TRBJ1-3 and V is TRBV5-1; D gene ambiguous. This TCR was recovered from a man in his thirties or forties in good health and CMV-seronegative. The specimen sequenced was PBMCs. In DNA, the CDR3 is TGCGCCAGCAGCTTGGAACCCAGCTCTGGAAACACCATATATTTT. This codes for CASSLEPSSGNTIYF.